These 18 T cell receptor beta chains were sequenced from one sample in a study of shared clonotypes between healthy human individuals. Assay used: immunoSEQ multiplex PCR; TCRdb lists only in-frame clones, some missing. This table has around 2.1 million clones, approximately 94% appearing once. Sequencing was carried out using naive CD4+ T cells sorted from blood. Subset specified: CD45RA+ positively selected. These receptors all stem from a man aged 18 to 29 in good health.

The rearrangement joins TRBV5-1 to TRBJ2-5; D is possibly TRBD2 (6 bases). Germline CDR1 reads SGHRS; CDR2 reads YFSETQ. The CDR3 is made up of 13 amino acids. Deletions cut 4 bases from V and 5 bases from J, with 12 bases between. The CDR3 DNA follows: TGCGCCAGCAGCAGGAGGGCCCGGGAGACCCAGTACTTC. Residues: CASSRRARETQYF.

The rearrangement joins TRBV30 to TRBJ2-2; D call uncertain. The germline gives CDR1 GTSNPN, CDR2 SVGIG (reference sequence). The ends were cut back, 0 bases at V and 5 bases at J, with 7 bases in the middle. The CDR3 consists of 13 residues. The CDR3 reads CAWSVGRTGELFF. CDR3 coding DNA: TGTGCCTGGAGTGTTGGGCGAACCGGGGAGCTGTTTTTT.

Notes on this clone: This CDR3 is also generated by other DNA sequences in the sample. V gene TRBV18 combines with J gene TRBJ2-1, with TRBD2 identical over 7 bases. The CDR3 contains 15 residues. Germline V CDR1 and CDR2: KGHSH, LQKENI. V trimming: 2 bases; J trimming: 2 bases; junction bases outside the gene matches: 3. CDR3 sequence (DNA): TGTGCCAGCTCACCAGGGCGGGGGACCTACAATGAGCAGTTCTTC. Its protein is CASSPGRGTYNEQFF.

This sequence joins TRBV7-8 and TRBJ1-6; 9 positions match TRBD1. The ends lost 1 base at V and 4 bases at J; junction bases unmatched: 8. Looked up from germline, CDR1 is SGHVS and CDR2 is FQNEAQ. This CDR3 is 18 amino acids long. For the CDR3, the DNA is TGTGCCAGCAGCTTAGTCCCGGGACAGGGCTCATATAATTCACCCCTCCACTTT. Residues: CASSLVPGQGSYNSPLHF.

CDR3: CASSPRGSGGRQETQYF. CDR3 bases: TGTGCCAGCAGCCCTCGGGGGAGTGGCGGGCGGCAAGAGACCCAGTACTTC. This chain links TRBV7-2 with TRBJ2-5; D might be TRBD2 (6 bases). Germline V gene lookup returns CDR1 SGHTA and CDR2 FQGNSA. This CDR3 comprises 17 residues. Trimming removed 5 bases at V and 2 bases at J, with 21 bases between.

The chain recombines TRBV13 with TRBJ1-6; D unclear. From germline, CDR1 is PRHDT and CDR2 FYEKMQ (reference sequence). Trimming left V 3 bases short and J 7 bases short, with 10 bases between. The CDR3 spans 14 residues. The CDR3 DNA sequence: TGTGCCAGCAGCTTTATCGCGAAAAATTCACCCCTCCACTTT. The encoded protein is CASSFIAKNSPLHF.

V and J are TRBV5-1 and TRBJ1-2; 7 bases are a match to TRBD1. Trimming removed 4 bases from V and 0 bases from J; junction bases left unmatched: 6. The CDR3 consists of 15 residues. Germline V gene sequence: CDR1 SGHRS, CDR2 YFSETQ. Here the CDR3 reads CASSPQGGPNYGYTF. The CDR3 nucleotides are TGCGCCAGCAGCCCTCAGGGGGGACCTAACTATGGCTACACCTTC.

The genes are TRBV10-3 and TRBJ2-7; TRBD1 or TRBD2 may be the D gene (5 bases each). Trimming shortened V by 11 bases and J by 0 bases, and 17 bases separated the two germline ends. The CDR3 totals 14 residues. Germline V gene sequence: CDR1 ENHRY, CDR2 SYGVKD. The CDR3 spells CAATSGPSSYEQYF. The CDR3 bases are TGTGCCGCGACGTCGGGACCAAGCTCCTACGAGCAGTACTTC.

The rearrangement links TRBV7-3 to TRBJ2-1; 12 bases align to TRBD2. Trimming removed 2 bases from V and 10 bases from J; junction bases left unmatched: 3. The germline V gene has CDR1 SGHTA and CDR2 FQGTGA. This CDR3 spans 14 amino acids. CDR3 sequence reads: CASSLGGLAGEQFF. CDR3 nucleotides: TGTGCCAGCAGCTTAGGGGGACTAGCGGGCGAGCAGTTCTTC.

As concerns this clone: Within the sample, other DNA sequences also encode this same CDR3. V is TRBV18 and J is TRBJ1-1, with a tentative D call TRBD1 (5 bases). This CDR3 contains 12 residues. V lost 3 bases and J lost 5, with 7 bases in between. CDR1 and CDR2 (germline): KGHSH, LQKENI. The CDR3 loop is CASSPRDTEAFF. As DNA, the CDR3 is TGTGCCAGCTCACCCAGGGATACTGAAGCTTTCTTT.

This chain joins TRBV4-3 and TRBJ2-1; perhaps TRBD2 as D (6 bases). This CDR3 is 16 amino acids long. The germline V and J ends were trimmed by 3 bases and 2 bases, with 14 bases remaining between them. The V gene's germline CDR1 is LGHNA and CDR2 YSLEER. CDR3 sequence: CASSQASSEPYNEQFF. The CDR3 bases are TGCGCCAGCAGCCAGGCCTCTAGCGAACCCTACAATGAGCAGTTCTTC.

The rearrangement uses TRBV5-1 and TRBJ2-5, with TRBD2 matching 8 bases. In germline, CDR1 is SGHRS, CDR2 YFSETQ. The CDR3 contains 15 residues. With V trimmed by 2 bases and J by 5 bases, 8 bases remained unmatched. The CDR3 DNA reads as TGCGCCAGCAGCTTAGCGGGGGTCAAGGAGGAGACCCAGTACTTC. This sequence encodes CASSLAGVKEETQYF. The variable domain in full, completed from reference TRBV5-1 and TRBJ2-5, reads KAGVTQTPRYLIKTRGQQVTLSCSPISGHRSVSWYQQTPGQGLQFLFEYFSETQRNKGNFPGRFSGRQFSNSRSEMNVSTLELGDSALYLCASSLAGVKEETQYFGPGTRLLVL.

This rearrangement joins TRBV6-5 to TRBJ2-7; possible D gene TRBD2, 5 bases. The germline V and J ends were trimmed by 0 bases and 4 bases, with 16 bases remaining between them. The CDR3 is 16 residues long. Germline V CDR1 and CDR2: MNHEY, SVGAGI. CDR3 nucleotides: TGTGCCAGCAGTTACTCATCCCGGGAAGTTAGGTACGAGCAGTACTTC. Its protein product is CASSYSSREVRYEQYF.

Note on this clone: This specimen includes other DNA sequences encoding the same CDR3. V and J are TRBV7-9 and TRBJ1-1; the match to TRBD1 covers 7 bases. V was pared by 5 bases and J by 0 bases, with 6 bases of the junction left unmatched. The CDR3 length is 15 residues. CDR1 and CDR2 (germline): SEHNR, FQNEAQ (reference sequence). The CDR3: CASSPRQGLNTEAFF. The CDR3 DNA sequence: TGTGCCAGCAGCCCCCGACAGGGCCTGAACACTGAAGCTTTCTTT.

The gene calls are TRBV9 and TRBJ1-2; D gene ambiguous. CDR3 size: 15 residues. Per germline, CDR1 SGDLS and CDR2 YYNGEE. The ends were cut back, 3 bases at V and 4 bases at J, with 16 bases in the middle. The CDR3 loop is CASSAPGMVGYGYTF. CDR3 in DNA: TGTGCCAGCAGCGCTCCTGGGATGGTCGGCTATGGCTACACCTTC.

CDR3 nucleotide sequence: TGTGCCAGCAGCGGGGACAGGGAAAGGAGGGGCGGCTACACCTTC. Translating it yields CASSGDRERRGGYTF. The chain recombines TRBV7-9 with TRBJ1-2, with TRBD1 matching over 9 bases. V shed 5 bases, J shed 8 bases, and the junction held 12 bases outside the gene matches. The CDR3 has 15 residues. The germline gives CDR1 SEHNR, CDR2 FQNEAQ (reference sequence).

V usage is TRBV27 and J usage is TRBJ1-2; 7 bases are a match to TRBD1. Germline CDR1 reads MNHEY; CDR2 reads SMNVEV (reference sequence). Trimming cost V 6 bases and J 0 bases; bases outside gene matches: 16. The CDR3 covers 18 residues. CDR3 sequence reads: CASSSAGTVPNSNYGYTF. CDR3 in DNA: TGTGCCAGCAGCAGCGCCGGGACAGTACCCAACTCTAACTATGGCTACACCTTC.

The rearrangement uses TRBV12-5 and TRBJ2-2; 8 bases line up with TRBD1. CDR3 length: 18 amino acids. J lost 6 bases, V lost 6 bases, and 18 bases had no gene match. Germline V lookup: CDR1 LGHNT, CDR2 FRNRAP. For the CDR3, the DNA is TGTGCTAGTGGCCAAGGACAAACTGGACAGGGCGGCGCCGGGGAGCTGTTTTTT. Encoded protein: CASGQGQTGQGGAGELFF.